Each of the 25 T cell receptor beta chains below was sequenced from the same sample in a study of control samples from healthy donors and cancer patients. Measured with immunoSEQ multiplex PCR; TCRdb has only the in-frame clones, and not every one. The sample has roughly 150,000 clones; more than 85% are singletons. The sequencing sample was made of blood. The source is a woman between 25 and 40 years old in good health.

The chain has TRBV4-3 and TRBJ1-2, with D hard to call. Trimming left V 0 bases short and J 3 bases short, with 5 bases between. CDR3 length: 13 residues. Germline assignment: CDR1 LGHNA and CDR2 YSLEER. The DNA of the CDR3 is TGCGCCAGCAGCCAAGAAGCTGACTATGGCTACACCTTC. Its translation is CASSQEADYGYTF.

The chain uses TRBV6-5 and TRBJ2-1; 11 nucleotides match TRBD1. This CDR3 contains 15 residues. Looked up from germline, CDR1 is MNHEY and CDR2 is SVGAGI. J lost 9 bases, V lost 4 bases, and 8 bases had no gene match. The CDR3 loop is CASSSGTGGYGEQFF. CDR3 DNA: TGTGCCAGCAGTTCCGGGACAGGGGGGTATGGTGAGCAGTTCTTC.

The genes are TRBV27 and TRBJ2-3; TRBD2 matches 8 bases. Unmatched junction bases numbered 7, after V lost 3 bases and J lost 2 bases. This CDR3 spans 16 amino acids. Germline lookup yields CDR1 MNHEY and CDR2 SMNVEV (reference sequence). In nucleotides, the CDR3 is TGTGCCAGCAGTTTGGAACTAGCGGCCTTCACAGATACGCAGTATTTT. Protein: CASSLELAAFTDTQYF.

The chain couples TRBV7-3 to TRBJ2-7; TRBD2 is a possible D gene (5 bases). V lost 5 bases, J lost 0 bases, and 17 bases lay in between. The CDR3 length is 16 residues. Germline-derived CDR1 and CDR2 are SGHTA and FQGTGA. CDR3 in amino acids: CASSPFKSGNSYEQYF. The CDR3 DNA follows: TGTGCCAGCAGCCCGTTCAAAAGCGGCAACTCCTACGAGCAGTACTTC. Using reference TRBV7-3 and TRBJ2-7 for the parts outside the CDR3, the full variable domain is GAGVSQTPSNKVTEKGKYVELRCDPISGHTALYWYRQSLGQGPEFLIYFQGTGAADDSGLPNDRFFAVRPEGSVSTLKIQRTERGDSAVYLCASSPFKSGNSYEQYFGPGTRLTVT.

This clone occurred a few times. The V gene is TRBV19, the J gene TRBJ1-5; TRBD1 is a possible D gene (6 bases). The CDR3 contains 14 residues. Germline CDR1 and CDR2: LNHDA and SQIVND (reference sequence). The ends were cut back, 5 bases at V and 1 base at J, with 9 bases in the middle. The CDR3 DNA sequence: TGTGCCAGTAGTTGGGGGCTCAGCAATCAGCCCCAGCATTTT. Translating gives CASSWGLSNQPQHF.

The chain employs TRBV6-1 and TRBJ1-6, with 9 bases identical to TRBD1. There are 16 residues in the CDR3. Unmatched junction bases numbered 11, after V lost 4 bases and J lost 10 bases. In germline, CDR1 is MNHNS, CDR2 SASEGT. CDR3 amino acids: CASSGLADRGLSPLHF. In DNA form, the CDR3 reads TGTGCCAGCAGTGGGTTGGCGGACAGGGGACTCTCACCCCTCCACTTT.

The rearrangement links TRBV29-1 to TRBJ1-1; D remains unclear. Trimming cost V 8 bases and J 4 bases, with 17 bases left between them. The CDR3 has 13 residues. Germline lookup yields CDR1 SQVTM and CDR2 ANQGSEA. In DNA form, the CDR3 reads TGCAGCCACCTAAGCGGGATTCGCACTGAAGCTTTCTTT. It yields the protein CSHLSGIRTEAFF.

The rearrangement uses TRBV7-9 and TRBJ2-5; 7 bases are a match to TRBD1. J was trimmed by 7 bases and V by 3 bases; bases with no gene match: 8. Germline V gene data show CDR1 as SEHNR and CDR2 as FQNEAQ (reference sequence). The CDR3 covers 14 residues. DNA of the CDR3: TGTGCCAGCAGCTTGAGGGACAGCGGAGGGACCCAGTACTTC. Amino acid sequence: CASSLRDSGGTQYF.

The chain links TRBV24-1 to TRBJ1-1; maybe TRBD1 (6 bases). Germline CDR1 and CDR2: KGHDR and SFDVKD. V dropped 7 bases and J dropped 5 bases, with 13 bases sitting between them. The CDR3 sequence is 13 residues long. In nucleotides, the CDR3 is TGTGCCACCAGAGGACAGCCAGGGACTGAAGCTTTCTTT. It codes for CATRGQPGTEAFF.

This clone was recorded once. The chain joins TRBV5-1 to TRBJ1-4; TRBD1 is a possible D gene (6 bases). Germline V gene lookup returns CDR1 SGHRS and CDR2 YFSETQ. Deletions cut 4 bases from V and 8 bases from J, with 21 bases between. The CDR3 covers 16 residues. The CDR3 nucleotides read TGCGCCAGCAGCCTGGGCTTAACAGGGATTGGCGAAAAACTGTTTTTT. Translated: CASSLGLTGIGEKLFF.

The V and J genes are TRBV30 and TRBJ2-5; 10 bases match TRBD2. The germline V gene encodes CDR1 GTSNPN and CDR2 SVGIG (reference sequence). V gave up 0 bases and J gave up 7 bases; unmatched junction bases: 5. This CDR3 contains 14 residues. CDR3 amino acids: CAWSVTSGRGTQYF. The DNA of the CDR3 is TGTGCCTGGAGTGTAACCAGCGGGAGGGGGACCCAGTACTTC.

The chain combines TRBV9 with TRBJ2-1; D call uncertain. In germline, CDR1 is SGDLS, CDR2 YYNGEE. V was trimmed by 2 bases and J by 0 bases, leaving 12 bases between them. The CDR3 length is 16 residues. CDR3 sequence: CASSVTSASSYNEQFF. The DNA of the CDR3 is TGTGCCAGCAGCGTTACCAGCGCGAGCTCCTACAATGAGCAGTTCTTC.

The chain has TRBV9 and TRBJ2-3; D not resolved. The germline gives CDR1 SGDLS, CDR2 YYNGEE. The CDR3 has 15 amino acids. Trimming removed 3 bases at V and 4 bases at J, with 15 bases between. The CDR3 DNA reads TGTGCCAGCAGCGGACACAATGATTTGCCAGATACGCAGTATTTT. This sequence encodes CASSGHNDLPDTQYF.

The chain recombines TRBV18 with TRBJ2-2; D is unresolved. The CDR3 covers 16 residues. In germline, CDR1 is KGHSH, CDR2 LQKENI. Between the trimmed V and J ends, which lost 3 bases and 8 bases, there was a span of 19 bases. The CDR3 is CASSPPAARRTGELFF. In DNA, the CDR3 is TGTGCCAGCTCACCCCCTGCGGCCAGGAGAACTGGGGAGCTGTTTTTT.

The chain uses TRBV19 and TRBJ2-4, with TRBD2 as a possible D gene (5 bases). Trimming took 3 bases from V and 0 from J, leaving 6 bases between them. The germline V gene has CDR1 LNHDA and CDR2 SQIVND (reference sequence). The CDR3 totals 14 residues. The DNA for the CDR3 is TGTGCCAGTAGTATTCGGGAAGCCAAAAACATTCAGTACTTC. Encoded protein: CASSIREAKNIQYF.

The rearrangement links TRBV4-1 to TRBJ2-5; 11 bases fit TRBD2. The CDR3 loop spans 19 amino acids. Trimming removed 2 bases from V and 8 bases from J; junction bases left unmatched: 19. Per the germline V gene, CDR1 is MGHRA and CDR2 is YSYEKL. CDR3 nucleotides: TGCGCCAGCAGCCAATTGCCGGGACTAGCGGCGGTGTATCCAGAAACCCAGTACTTC. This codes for CASSQLPGLAAVYPETQYF.

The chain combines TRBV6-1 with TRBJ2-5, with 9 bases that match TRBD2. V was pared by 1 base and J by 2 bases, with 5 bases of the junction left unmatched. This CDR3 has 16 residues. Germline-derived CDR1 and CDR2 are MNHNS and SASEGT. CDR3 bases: TGTGCCAGCAGTGAAGTCCGGACTAGCGAACAAGAGACCCAGTACTTC. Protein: CASSEVRTSEQETQYF.

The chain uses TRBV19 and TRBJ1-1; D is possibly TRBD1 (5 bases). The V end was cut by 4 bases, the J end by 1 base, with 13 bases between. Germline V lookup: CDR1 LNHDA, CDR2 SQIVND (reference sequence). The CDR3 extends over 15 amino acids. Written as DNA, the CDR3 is TGTGCCAGTAGTACGGGGACGGGGCGGAACACTGAAGCTTTCTTT. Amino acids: CASSTGTGRNTEAFF.

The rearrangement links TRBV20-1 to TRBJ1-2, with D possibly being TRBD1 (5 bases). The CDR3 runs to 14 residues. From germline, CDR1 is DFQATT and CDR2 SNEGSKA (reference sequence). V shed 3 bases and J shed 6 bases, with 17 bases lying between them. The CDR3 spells CSASTGAGRHGYTF. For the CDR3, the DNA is TGCAGTGCTAGTACAGGTGCAGGACGTCATGGCTACACCTTC.

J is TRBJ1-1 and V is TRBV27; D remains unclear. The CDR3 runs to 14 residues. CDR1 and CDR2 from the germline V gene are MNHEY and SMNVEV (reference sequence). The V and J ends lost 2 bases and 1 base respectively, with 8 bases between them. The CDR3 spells CASSLNRANTEAFF. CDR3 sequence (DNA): TGTGCCAGCAGTTTAAACCGAGCGAACACTGAAGCTTTCTTT.

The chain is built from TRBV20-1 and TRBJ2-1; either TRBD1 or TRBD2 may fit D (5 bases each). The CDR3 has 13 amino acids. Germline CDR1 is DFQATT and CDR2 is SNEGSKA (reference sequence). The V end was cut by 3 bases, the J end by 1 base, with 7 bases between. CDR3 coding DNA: TGCAGTGCTAGTTGGGGGTCCTACAATGAGCAGTTCTTC. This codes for CSASWGSYNEQFF.

The CDR3 sequence: CASSLGFDQPQHF. The CDR3 DNA follows: TGCGCCAGCAGCTTGGGTTTCGATCAGCCCCAGCATTTT. J is TRBJ1-5 and V is TRBV5-1; D remains unclear. The CDR3 runs to 13 residues. From germline, CDR1 is SGHRS and CDR2 YFSETQ. The ends were cut back, 0 bases at V and 5 bases at J, with 6 bases in the middle.

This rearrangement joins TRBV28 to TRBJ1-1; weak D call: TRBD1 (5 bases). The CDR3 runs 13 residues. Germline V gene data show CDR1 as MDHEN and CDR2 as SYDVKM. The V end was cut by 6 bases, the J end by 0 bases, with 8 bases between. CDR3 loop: CASRLTVNTEAFF. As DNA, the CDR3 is TGTGCCAGCAGGTTGACAGTGAACACTGAAGCTTTCTTT.

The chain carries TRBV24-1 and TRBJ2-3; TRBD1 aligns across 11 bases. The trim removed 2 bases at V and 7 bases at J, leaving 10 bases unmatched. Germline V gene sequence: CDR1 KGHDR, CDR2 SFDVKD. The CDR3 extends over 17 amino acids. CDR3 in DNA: TGTGCCACCAGTGATTGGAGGACAGGGGGCGAGGTAAATACGCAGTATTTT. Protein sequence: CATSDWRTGGEVNTQYF.

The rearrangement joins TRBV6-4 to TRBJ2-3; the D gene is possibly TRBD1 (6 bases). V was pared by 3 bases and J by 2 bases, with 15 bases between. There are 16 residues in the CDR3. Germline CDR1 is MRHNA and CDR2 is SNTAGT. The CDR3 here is CASSELGHLTTDTQYF. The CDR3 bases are TGTGCCAGCAGTGAGTTGGGACACCTTACCACAGATACGCAGTATTTT.